The following is a TCR beta chain sequence with its context. The antigen is unknown. Both 60 Vbeta primers and 13 Jbeta primers went into the PCR. In the authors' methods: Around 80 million unique TCR beta chains, roughly 11 million of them shared, were counted by a later analysis. Sequenced by immunoSEQ multiplex PCR; TCRdb stores in-frame clones only, minus some. The DNA was the basis for D and trimming; V, J and clone size are from that table. The table has 80,000 or so clones, around three quarters seen once; the top ten hold around 3%. The data were obtained in a study of cytomegalovirus exposure and HLA in healthy donors. Broader study findings: In vitro assays verified that a few CMV-associated chains recognized CMV antigens specifically.

Between the trimmed V and J ends, which lost 0 bases and 2 bases, there was a span of 6 bases. The CDR3 spans 14 residues. Germline lookup yields CDR1 MNHEY and CDR2 SVGAGI. The chain carries TRBV6-5 and TRBJ2-3; D is unclear. The source of this sequence is a man aged 35 to 55 in good health and CMV-seronegative. Sequencing was done on a sample of PBMCs. The CDR3 loop reads CASSYSSFTDTQYF. The CDR3 DNA sequence: TGTGCCAGCAGTTACTCTTCTTTCACAGATACGCAGTATTTT.